What follows are 12 T cell receptor beta chains derived from one specimen sequenced in a study of a mutant IDH1 vaccine in newly diagnosed glioma. Generated by immunoSEQ multiplex PCR, the TCRdb table keeps only in-frame clones and is missing some. The sample records tens of thousands of clones, more than 85% being singletons. Time point defined: baseline, week 1 (first vaccination visit). Sample treatment: pre-vaccination baseline after standard-of-care therapy. The sample in question was PBMCs, obtained from a glioma patient treated with radiotherapy, temozolomide or both. These receptors were obtained from a man aged 50 or older with glioma.

In this sample, this clone turned up once. V is TRBV2 and J is TRBJ1-5; TRBD1 agrees at 11 bases. Germline CDR1 reads SNHLY; CDR2 reads FYNNEI. Trimming removed 8 bases from V and 5 bases from J; junction bases left unmatched: 5. This CDR3 region has 14 residues. The CDR3 sequence: CASSGTGGDQPQHF. The CDR3 coding sequence is TGTGCCAGCTCCGGGACAGGGGGGGATCAGCCCCAGCATTTT. The full variable domain, in which reference TRBV2 and TRBJ1-5 provide the parts outside the CDR3, is EPEVTQTPSHQVTQMGQEVILRCVPISNHLYFYWYRQILGQKVEFLVSFYNNEISEKSEIFDDQFSVERPDGSNFTLKIRSTKLEDSAMYFCASSGTGGDQPQHFGDGTRLSIL.

The chain couples TRBV7-8 to TRBJ2-7, with 14 nucleotides matching TRBD2. J was trimmed by 5 bases and V by 5 bases; bases with no gene match: 5. The CDR3 has 15 amino acids. Germline values: CDR1 SGHVS, CDR2 FQNEAQ. This chain's CDR3 is CASSMGLAGVHEQYF. The CDR3, as DNA: TGTGCCAGCAGCATGGGACTAGCGGGAGTCCACGAGCAGTACTTC.

The chain uses TRBV2 and TRBJ1-1; D is uncertain. The V gene's germline CDR1 is SNHLY and CDR2 FYNNEI. This CDR3 has 13 residues. Trimming pared 7 bases from V and 1 base from J, leaving 10 bases between. CDR3 residues: CASKVEGNTEAFF. The CDR3 DNA follows: TGTGCCAGCAAGGTCGAGGGGAACACTGAAGCTTTCTTT.

The chain couples TRBV5-6 to TRBJ2-7; 9 bases align to TRBD1. From germline, CDR1 is SGHDT and CDR2 YYEEEE. Germline trimming cut 4 bases from V and 6 bases from J; bases unmatched to any gene: 5. This CDR3 has 13 amino acids. CDR3 coding DNA: TGTGCCAGCAGCCACAGGGGGCTTGGCGAGCAGTACTTC. Its translation is CASSHRGLGEQYF.

This clone was detected once. The chain combines TRBV19 with TRBJ2-3; D may be TRBD1 (6 bases). This CDR3 comprises 15 residues. V lost 8 bases and J 0 bases, leaving 15 bases between the germline ends. Germline V CDR1 and CDR2: LNHDA, SQIVND (reference sequence). CDR3 amino acids: CASSRGGSSTDTQYF. The CDR3 region has the DNA TGTGCCAGTTCCAGGGGTGGGTCGAGCACAGATACGCAGTATTTT.

This chain joins TRBV28 and TRBJ2-7; D gene unclear. Germline loops: CDR1 MDHEN, CDR2 SYDVKM. Deletions cut 3 bases from V and 3 bases from J, with 6 bases between. CDR3 length equals 12 residues. The DNA of the CDR3 is TGTGCCAGCAGTTTGAAGGGCTACGAGCAGTACTTC. It encodes CASSLKGYEQYF. The full variable domain, in which reference TRBV28 and TRBJ2-7 provide the parts outside the CDR3, is DVKVTQSSRYLVKRTGEKVFLECVQDMDHENMFWYRQDPGLGLRLIYFSYDVKMKEKGDIPEGYSVSREKKERFSLILESASTNQTSMYLCASSLKGYEQYFGPGTRLTVT.

The chain recombines TRBV2 with TRBJ2-2, with TRBD1 as a possible D gene (6 bases). With 5 bases removed from V and 4 bases from J, the gap between germline ends came to 11 bases. This CDR3 comprises 14 residues. Germline V gene data show CDR1 as SNHLY and CDR2 as FYNNEI. CDR3 nucleotide sequence: TGTGCCAGCAGTCAGGTCAGGGGCACCGGGGAGCTGTTTTTT. As protein: CASSQVRGTGELFF.

The V and J genes are TRBV11-3 and TRBJ2-2; D is undetermined. With 5 bases removed from V and 6 bases from J, the gap between germline ends came to 7 bases. The CDR3 is 12 residues long. Per germline, CDR1 SGHNT and CDR2 YENEEA. CDR3 DNA: TGTGCCAGCAGCCTTACAGCCGGGGAGCTGTTTTTT. Its protein is CASSLTAGELFF.

In this sample, this clone turned up a few times. This chain joins TRBV29-1 and TRBJ1-2, with TRBD1 identical over 7 bases. The CDR3 has 12 amino acids. The V segment lost 6 bases and the J segment 0 bases; nucleotides outside the gene matches: 1. CDR1 SQVTM and CDR2 ANQGSEA come from the germline V gene. DNA of the CDR3: TGCAGCGTCGGGACAGCTAACTATGGCTACACCTTC. Its translation is CSVGTANYGYTF.

V gene TRBV19 combines with J gene TRBJ2-7; perhaps TRBD1 as D (6 bases). The CDR3 is 14 residues long. Germline-derived CDR1 and CDR2 are LNHDA and SQIVND (reference sequence). V lost 5 bases and J lost 3, with 14 bases in between. In nucleotides, the CDR3 is TGTGCCAGTAGTTTGGGGGCAACTGTCTACGAGCAGTACTTC. This sequence encodes CASSLGATVYEQYF. Full variable domain (remainder filled in from reference TRBV19 and TRBJ2-7): DGGITQSPKYLFRKEGQNVTLSCEQNLNHDAMYWYRQDPGQGLRLIYYSQIVNDFQKGDIAEGYSVSREKKESFPLTVTSAQKNPTAFYLCASSLGATVYEQYFGPGTRLTVT.

The chain is built from TRBV9 and TRBJ1-2; the match to TRBD1 covers 9 bases. The ends lost 5 bases at V and 8 bases at J; junction bases unmatched: 4. This CDR3 contains 12 residues. Germline assignment: CDR1 SGDLS and CDR2 YYNGEE. CDR3 protein: CASRTGGGGYTF. Here the CDR3 DNA reads TGTGCCAGCAGAACAGGGGGCGGGGGCTACACCTTC.

The J gene is TRBJ1-3, the V gene TRBV5-6; 7 bases match TRBD1. This CDR3 is built from 16 residues. Germline lookup yields CDR1 SGHDT and CDR2 YYEEEE. The J segment lost 0 bases and the V segment lost 4 bases, leaving 7 bases of the junction unmatched. This CDR3 is CASSLGQAPSGNTIYF. CDR3 nucleotides: TGTGCCAGCAGCCTCGGACAGGCCCCCTCTGGAAACACCATATATTTT.